The 32 T cell receptor beta chains reported below all come from one sample, sequenced in a study of T cell repertoires in cytomegalovirus infection. TCRdb reprocessed the reads with MiXCR, giving one entry per CDR3 protein. The sample records about 400,000 distinct CDR3 sequences, 18% being singletons. Sequenced sample: PBMCs. These receptor sequences come from a human donor in good health (CMV status not recorded). Some clones in this sample may be carry-over from other donors' samples.

The chain links TRBV29-1 to TRBJ1-1, with TRBD1 as a possible D gene (6 bases). The CDR3 is 14 amino acids. CDR1 and CDR2 (germline): SQVTM, ANQGSEA. The V gene lost 6 bases and the J gene lost 3 bases, with 17 bases spanning the gap. Here the CDR3 DNA reads TGCAGCGTCCACACGGGGGGCTTGGACACTGAAGCTTTCTTT. It specifies CSVHTGGLDTEAFF.

The chain uses TRBV12-3 or TRBV12-4 and TRBJ2-5; no reliable D call. The CDR3 is 14 amino acids. V lost 5 bases to trimming and J lost 1 base, with 11 bases between them. This CDR3 is CASSTEVTQETQYF. In DNA form, the CDR3 reads TGTGCCAGCAGTACAGAAGTAACCCAAGAGACCCAGTACTTC.

This clonotype occurred a few times. This chain connects TRBV12-3 or TRBV12-4 to TRBJ2-1, with D unclear. The V end was cut by 4 bases, the J end by 5 bases, with 6 bases between. The CDR3 spans 12 residues. DNA of the CDR3: TGTGCCAGCAGTTGGGTGGACAATGAGCAGTTCTTC. Translation gives CASSWVDNEQFF.

The rearrangement uses TRBV10-3 and TRBJ1-1; TRBD1 might be the D (5 bases). This CDR3 is built from 12 residues. Trimming took off 6 bases at V and 6 bases at J, with 11 bases between the two ends. The germline V gene encodes CDR1 ENHRY and CDR2 SYGVKD. CDR3 bases: TGTGCCATCAGGGACATTGTCGCTGAAGCTTTCTTT. This sequence encodes CAIRDIVAEAFF.

This clonotype appeared many times. V is TRBV7-2 and J is TRBJ2-7, with unresolved D. The CDR3 totals 11 residues. V gave up 3 bases and J gave up 7 bases, with 7 bases separating them. Germline V gene sequence: CDR1 SGHTA, CDR2 FQGNSA. The CDR3 reads CASSFRQEQYF. The CDR3 DNA sequence: TGTGCCAGCAGCTTCCGGCAGGAGCAGTACTTC.

The genes are TRBV28 and TRBJ2-5; 9 bases are shared with TRBD1. The CDR3 is 15 amino acids. CDR1 is MDHEN and CDR2 is SYDVKM in the germline V gene. V lost 6 bases to trimming and J lost 4 bases; unmatched junction nucleotides: 9. The CDR3 loop is CASRESGTGPETQYF. As DNA, the CDR3 is TGTGCCAGCAGAGAGTCCGGGACAGGGCCAGAGACCCAGTACTTC.

This clonotype showed up many times. The chain is built from TRBV29-1 and TRBJ2-7; maybe TRBD2 (5 bases). With 0 bases removed from V and 3 bases from J, the gap between germline ends came to 15 bases. CDR3 length: 15 residues. Germline assignment: CDR1 SQVTM and CDR2 ANQGSEA. This CDR3 is CSVEEEGNPIYEQYF. For the CDR3, the DNA is TGCAGCGTTGAAGAAGAGGGAAACCCCATCTACGAGCAGTACTTC.

This clonotype was seen at least ten times. The chain joins TRBV7-8 to TRBJ1-4; weak D call: TRBD1 (5 bases). The germline V gene encodes CDR1 SGHVS and CDR2 FQNEAQ. V gave up 5 bases and J gave up 0 bases, with 13 bases separating them. This CDR3 spans 16 amino acids. CDR3 nucleotides: TGTGCCAGCAGCCCACGCCGGGGCGCAACTAATGAAAAACTGTTTTTT. Translating gives CASSPRRGATNEKLFF.

This chain joins TRBV6-5 and TRBJ2-2, with D perhaps TRBD2 (6 bases). CDR1 and CDR2 (germline): MNHEY, SVGAGI. The length of the CDR3 is 15 residues. V gave up 6 bases and J gave up 6 bases, with 17 bases separating them. The CDR3 DNA reads TGTGCCAGCAGATACCCGACTGGGGGGTCCGGGGAGCTGTTTTTT. Protein sequence: CASRYPTGGSGELFF.

This clonotype occurred many times. The chain employs TRBV12-3 or TRBV12-4 and TRBJ2-7; the match to TRBD1 covers 7 bases. The CDR3 consists of 15 residues. V was clipped by 3 bases and J by 1 base; unmatched bases: 6. CDR3 sequence (DNA): TGTGCCAGCAGTTTTGAAAAGGGGGCATCCTACGAGCAGTACTTC. Its protein product is CASSFEKGASYEQYF.

Note on this clonotype: Just one base apart from a much larger clone, this may be a read error. The genes are TRBV7-2 and TRBJ1-1, with D perhaps matching TRBD1 (6 bases). This CDR3 contains 13 residues. V was clipped by 5 bases and J by 1 base, with 8 bases between them. Germline CDR1 SGHTA, CDR2 FQGNSA. The CDR3 loop reads CTSSADRNTEAFF. CDR3 in DNA: TGTACCAGCAGCGCGGACAGGAACACTGAAGCTTTCTTT.

This clonotype has a count of ten or more. The V call is TRBV5-1, the J call TRBJ1-1, with D unresolved. CDR1 SGHRS and CDR2 YFSETQ come from the germline V gene. CDR3 size: 18 residues. With 0 bases removed from V and 0 bases from J, the gap between germline ends came to 18 bases. Here the CDR3 reads CASSLGGSAGRVNTEAFF. CDR3 bases: TGCGCCAGCAGCTTGGGAGGTTCCGCTGGACGGGTGAACACTGAAGCTTTCTTT.

The chain combines TRBV20-1 with TRBJ2-1; TRBD2 matches at 7 bases. CDR1 and CDR2 from the germline V gene are DFQATT and SNEGSKA (reference sequence). This CDR3 contains 15 residues. J gave up 6 bases and V 3 bases, and 11 bases lay outside the gene matches. The CDR3 DNA sequence: TGCAGTGCTAGCTTGGCGGGAGTGGGGTTCAATGAGCAGTTCTTC. As protein: CSASLAGVGFNEQFF.

This clonotype was seen ten or more times. V usage is TRBV11-2 and J usage is TRBJ1-1; D gene unclear. There are 13 residues in the CDR3. V dropped 5 bases and J dropped 5 bases, with 12 bases sitting between them. CDR1 and CDR2 (germline): SGHAT, FQNNGV. CDR3 loop: CASSRLWDTEAFF. The CDR3 bases are TGTGCCAGCAGCCGACTTTGGGATACTGAAGCTTTCTTT.

In this sample, this clonotype turned up many times. The rearrangement uses TRBV7-6 and TRBJ2-1; either TRBD1 or TRBD2 may supply D (7 bases each). Per the germline V gene, CDR1 is SGHVS and CDR2 is FNYEAQ. V was cut by 0 bases and J by 12 bases, with 33 bases left in between. CDR3 size: 20 residues. CDR3 sequence reads: CASSLASGAGTAGLYSGQFF. The CDR3 DNA is TGTGCCAGCAGCTTAGCGTCGGGGGCTGGGACAGCGGGACTATACAGTGGGCAGTTCTTC.

V gene TRBV20-1 combines with J gene TRBJ2-1, with 11 bases aligning to TRBD2. V dropped 6 bases and J dropped 4; count of bases not matched to a gene: 8. Germline V gene sequence: CDR1 DFQATT, CDR2 SNEGSKA (reference sequence). This CDR3 is built from 15 residues. CDR3 bases: TGCAGTGCCAGCCCGGGGACTAGCGGATACAATGAGCAGTTCTTC. Translation gives CSASPGTSGYNEQFF.

This clonotype was picked up a small number of times. In nucleotides, the CDR3 is TGTGCCAGCAACCTACAGGATAACTATGGCTACACCTTC. Translating gives CASNLQDNYGYTF. The chain employs TRBV12-3 or TRBV12-4 and TRBJ1-2; D is possibly TRBD1 (5 bases). Trimming took 7 bases from V and 1 from J, leaving 10 bases between them. This CDR3 has 13 residues.

A few counts support this clonotype. The rearrangement links TRBV12-3 or TRBV12-4 to TRBJ1-1; tentatively, D is TRBD1 (6 bases). The V and J ends lost 6 bases and 4 bases respectively, with 18 bases between them. The CDR3 is made up of 15 amino acids. This chain's CDR3 is CASSRNRALGTEAFF. The CDR3 nucleotides are TGTGCCAGCAGCCGGAACAGGGCGCTTGGCACTGAAGCTTTCTTT.

V usage is TRBV6-5 and J usage is TRBJ2-7; 7 nucleotides align to TRBD1. Trimming at V came to 5 bases and at J to 9 bases, leaving 10 bases not matched to a gene. CDR1 and CDR2 from the germline V gene are MNHEY and SVGAGI. CDR3 length equals 13 residues. CDR3 protein: CASSIIPGQRQYF. CDR3 in DNA: TGTGCCAGCAGTATTATACCGGGACAGAGGCAGTACTTC.

The CDR3 DNA reads TGCGCCAGCAGCCAAGATCGCAGGGGGGAAGAAAAACTGTTTTTT. Translating it yields CASSQDRRGEEKLFF. The chain is built from TRBV4-3 and TRBJ1-4; 7 bases are shared with TRBD1. The ends lost 0 bases at V and 8 bases at J; junction bases unmatched: 6. Germline values: CDR1 LGHNA, CDR2 YSLEER. The CDR3 sequence is 15 residues long.

This clonotype was recorded at least ten times. The V and J genes are TRBV7-2 and TRBJ2-5; D may match TRBD1 or TRBD2 (5 bases each). V lost 4 bases, J lost 9 bases, and 18 bases lay in between. The CDR3 loop spans 14 amino acids. Per germline, CDR1 SGHTA and CDR2 FQGNSA. The CDR3: CASSSGPDGSAQYF. CDR3 DNA sequence: TGTGCCAGCAGCTCGGGACCCGACGGATCGGCCCAGTACTTC.

The chain employs TRBV6-2 or TRBV6-3 and TRBJ2-1; 7 nucleotides line up with TRBD2. CDR1 and CDR2 from the germline V gene are MNHEY and SVGEGT. This CDR3 is 14 amino acids long. V lost 7 bases to trimming and J lost 6 bases; unmatched junction nucleotides: 9. CDR3 nucleotide sequence: TGTGCCAGCACCTACGGGGGGACTGGCAATGAGCAGTTCTTC. This encodes CASTYGGTGNEQFF.

This clonotype was observed many times. The chain links TRBV12-3 or TRBV12-4 to TRBJ1-5; no definite D call. Deletions cut 6 bases from V and 0 bases from J, with 12 bases between. This CDR3 region has 15 residues. In DNA, the CDR3 is TGTGCCAGCAGACTGGGAAGACCTAGCAATCAGCCCCAGCATTTT. It codes for CASRLGRPSNQPQHF.

Many counts were recorded for this clonotype. The J gene is TRBJ1-4, the V gene TRBV28; D is ambiguous. V was cut by 3 bases and J by 0 bases, with 14 bases left in between. The germline gives CDR1 MDHEN, CDR2 SYDVKM. This CDR3 contains 17 residues. DNA for the CDR3: TGTGCCAGCAGTTTTGAGGTGTTGTCCGCAACTAATGAAAAACTGTTTTTT. This translates into CASSFEVLSATNEKLFF. The whole variable domain, remainder taken from reference TRBV28 and TRBJ1-4, is DVKVTQSSRYLVKRTGEKVFLECVQDMDHENMFWYRQDPGLGLRLIYFSYDVKMKEKGDIPEGYSVSREKKERFSLILESASTNQTSMYLCASSFEVLSATNEKLFFGSGTQLSVL.

The chain is built from TRBV27 and TRBJ2-1, with 11 bases that match TRBD2. Germline loops: CDR1 MNHEY, CDR2 SMNVEV (reference sequence). J gave up 8 bases and V 3 bases, and 12 bases lay outside the gene matches. The CDR3 runs 17 residues. CDR3 sequence reads: CASSLVLRLAGLDEQFF. The DNA for the CDR3 is TGTGCCAGCAGTTTGGTGCTCAGACTAGCGGGATTAGATGAGCAGTTCTTC.

The DNA for the CDR3 is TGTGCCAGTGGGACGCCGGGACTAGCGCAATACAATGAGCAGTTCTTC. The encoded protein is CASGTPGLAQYNEQFF. The chain has TRBV19 and TRBJ2-1, with TRBD2 matching over 10 bases. V trimming: 8 bases; J trimming: 4 bases; junction bases outside the gene matches: 11. This CDR3 has 16 amino acids. Germline loops: CDR1 LNHDA, CDR2 SQIVND (reference sequence).

The CDR3 reads CASSSSGMVEQYF. In nucleotides, the CDR3 is TGTGCCAGCAGCTCCAGTGGGATGGTAGAGCAGTACTTC. The V and J genes are TRBV7-9 and TRBJ2-7; D is uncertain. V shed 4 bases and J shed 7 bases, with 14 bases lying between them. The CDR3 totals 13 residues. CDR1 is SEHNR, CDR2 FQNEAQ, per germline (reference sequence).

This clonotype has more than one count but fewer than ten. The J gene is TRBJ2-5, the V gene TRBV6-1; TRBD1 is a possible D gene (5 bases). The CDR3 has 15 amino acids. Germline loops: CDR1 MNHNS, CDR2 SASEGT. With 2 bases removed from V and 5 bases from J, the gap between germline ends came to 15 bases. The CDR3 is CASSETGRVTETQYF. DNA for the CDR3: TGTGCCAGCAGTGAAACGGGCAGGGTTACCGAGACCCAGTACTTC.

Ten or more counts support this clonotype. The rearrangement uses TRBV7-6 and TRBJ2-7; 8 positions match TRBD1. The CDR3 consists of 15 residues. Trimming at V came to 7 bases and at J to 2 bases, leaving 10 bases not matched to a gene. The germline CDR1 and CDR2 sequences are SGHVS and FNYEAQ. The CDR3 nucleotides are TGTGCCAGCACCATAGGACAGGGTCTAACCTACGAGCAGTACTTC. It encodes CASTIGQGLTYEQYF.

This clonotype was seen more than once but under ten times. A much larger clonotype is one base distant, so this may be a read error. This chain connects TRBV7-6 to TRBJ1-6; the match to TRBD1 covers 10 bases. Germline assignment: CDR1 SGHVS and CDR2 FNYEAQ. The J segment lost 8 bases and the V segment lost 1 base, leaving 2 bases of the junction unmatched. The CDR3 covers 15 residues. Written as DNA, the CDR3 is TGTGCCAGCAGCTTAGGGGGACAGGGGTATTCACCCCTCCACTTT. This codes for CASSLGGQGYSPLHF. The variable domain in full, with the rest retrieved from reference TRBV7-6 and TRBJ1-6, is GAGVSQSPRYKVTKRGQDVALRCDPISGHVSLYWYRQALGQGPEFLTYFNYEAQQDKSGLPNDRFSAERPEGSISTLTIQRTEQRDSAMYRCASSLGGQGYSPLHFGNGTRLTVT.

This clonotype was seen many times. J is TRBJ2-5 and V is TRBV5-4; D may be TRBD1 (6 bases). Trimming removed 4 bases from V and 5 bases from J, with 18 bases in between. CDR1 SGHNT and CDR2 YYREEE come from the germline V gene (reference sequence). The CDR3 sequence is 15 residues long. CDR3 loop: CASSPRLAGVETQYF. In nucleotides, the CDR3 is TGTGCCAGCAGCCCCAGGCTGGCAGGGGTGGAGACCCAGTACTTC.

This clonotype was counted many times. The rearrangement joins TRBV7-2 to TRBJ2-3; 7 nucleotides agree with TRBD1. This CDR3 contains 14 residues. Trimming removed 3 bases from V and 3 bases from J; junction bases left unmatched: 3. CDR1 and CDR2 (germline): SGHTA, FQGNSA. CDR3 bases: TGTGCCAGCAGCTTCCCACAGGGGACAGATACGCAGTATTTT. Translating gives CASSFPQGTDTQYF.